This T cell receptor beta chain stems from a study of shared T cell receptors in the human thymus. After removal of 2 bases from V and 2 bases from J, the junction contained 12 bases not matched to a gene. Germline V lookup: CDR1 MGHRA, CDR2 YSYEKL. The CDR3 sequence is 20 residues long. The repertoire was sequenced with immunoSEQ multiplex PCR; TCRdb's copy has only in-frame clones and lacks some. The table has 700,000 or so clones, over 75% seen once. These records were also assigned to another study, of human thymus T cells. As reported in that work: The sample donors, healthy Finnish infants, were having corrective surgery for congenital heart defects. In corrective heart surgery, resections were taken, and these provided the thymus tissue. Use of V and J genes seemed skewed within the thymic and blood repertoires. Unrelated people showed highly overlapping thymic repertoires, related research reported.

The chain joins TRBV4-1 to TRBJ2-6; 10 bases map to TRBD1. The clonotype comes from a girl in the first two years of life with a congenital heart defect. Sample: thymocytes. The CDR3 DNA reads as TGCGCCAGCAGCCAACACACACCGGGACAGGGGTCTCCTGGGGCCAACGTCCTGACTTTC. Amino acids: CASSQHTPGQGSPGANVLTF.